This T cell receptor (beta chain) was obtained from a study of blood T cell repertoires in COVID-19. The germline gives CDR1 MNHEY, CDR2 SMNVEV (reference sequence). With 3 bases clipped from V and 2 bases from J, the junction kept 6 bases outside the gene matches. This CDR3 is 16 amino acids long. Per the study methods: It was from reference gene primer amplification that nucleated cell counts were estimated. Profiling relied on immunoSEQ multiplex PCR, and the TCRdb table lists in-frame clones only, not all of them. The DNA was the basis for D and trimming; V, J and clone size are from that table. The table shows 200,000 to 250,000 clones, with approximately 86% occurring only once.

The sequenced sample consisted of peripheral blood. The clonotype comes from a woman in her forties or fifties with COVID-19, enrolled during active disease. This sequence joins TRBV27 and TRBJ1-5, with 8 bases identical to TRBD1. In DNA, the CDR3 is TGTGCCAGCAGTTTCCCAGACAGGGGAGGCAATCAGCCCCAGCATTTT. It yields the protein CASSFPDRGGNQPQHF.